The rows below give T cell receptor beta chains drawn from one sample of a study of radiation and T cells in renal cell carcinoma. The protocol was immunoSEQ multiplex PCR, while the TCRdb copy is restricted to in-frame clones and leaves out a portion. The data hold 120,000 to 150,000 clones, with 70% to 90% observed a single time. Here the sequenced sample was blood, taken from a patient whose treatment included radiotherapy and nephrectomy. The receptors come from a woman aged 45-60 years with renal cell carcinoma. CDR3s include the opening cysteine and the closing phenylalanine or tryptophan. A D gene is named only where the DNA matches it firmly. A row's size may be missing; if present it is once, few, many or a size class.

d_call	j_call	v_call	clone_size	cdr3_nt	cdr3_aa
NA	TRBJ1-2	TRBV12-5	NA	TGTGCTAGTGGTTTCTCAGGGAGTGATGGAGGCTACACCTTC	CASGFSGSDGGYTF
NA	TRBJ2-1	TRBV4-3	NA	TGCGCCAGCAGCCAAGCCCCGCTATCCAATGAGCAGTTCTTC	CASSQAPLSNEQFF
NA	TRBJ2-7	TRBV5-1	NA	TGCGCCAGCAGCTTGGCGGGTTCAGGGTACGAGCAGTACTTC	CASSLAGSGYEQYF
TRBD2	TRBJ2-1	TRBV7-2	NA	TGTGCCAGCAGCTTAGGGGGGACTAGCGGGATGTATGAGCAGTTCTTC	CASSLGGTSGMYEQFF
TRBD1	TRBJ1-4	TRBV2	NA	TGTGCCAGCAGTGACCAGACAGGGGAAGAAGGAAAACTGTTTTTT	CASSDQTGEEGKLFF
TRBD1	TRBJ1-1	TRBV9	NA	TGTGCCAGCAGCGCGGGGGGACAGGGGATCGCTGAAGCTTTCTTT	CASSAGGQGIAEAFF
NA	TRBJ1-2	TRBV6-4	NA	TGTGCCAGCAGTGACGGCGGGGCACGGGGCTACACCTTC	CASSDGGARGYTF
NA	TRBJ1-2	TRBV4-1	NA	TGCGCCAGCAGCCAAGATCCGGACTGGCTGGAGGGCTACACCTTC	CASSQDPDWLEGYTF
NA	TRBJ1-1	TRBV7-2	once	TGTGCCAGCAGCTTAAACGGAAACACTGAAGCTTTCTTT	CASSLNGNTEAFF
TRBD1	TRBJ1-1	TRBV9	NA	TGTGCCAGCAGCGGCGGACAGGGTATGAACACTGAAGCTTTCTTT	CASSGGQGMNTEAFF
NA	TRBJ1-5	TRBV27	once	TGTGCCAGCAGTTCCCCGGGACCTTACTCTAATGGGGATCAGCCCCAGCATTTT	CASSSPGPYSNGDQPQHF
TRBD2	TRBJ2-3	TRBV7-2	once	TGTGCCAGCAGCTTAGTCGCGGGAGAGGTGAATACGCAGTATTTT	CASSLVAGEVNTQYF
NA	TRBJ1-4	TRBV7-2	NA	TGTGCCAGCAGCACCAACTACGGGGGAAATGAAAAACTGTTTTTT	CASSTNYGGNEKLFF
TRBD1	TRBJ1-4	TRBV29-1	NA	TGCAGCGTTGAATTCGCCGGGACAGATATTTTT	CSVEFAGTDIF
NA	TRBJ1-2	TRBV29-1	NA	TGCAGCGTTCGGACCGCCTATGGCTACACCTTC	CSVRTAYGYTF
TRBD1	TRBJ1-4	TRBV19	NA	TGTGCCAGTAGTATACTAGGGGGCGGTGAAAAACTGTTTTTT	CASSILGGGEKLFF
NA	TRBJ1-1	TRBV28	few	TGTGCCAGCCTACATAGCTTGGGTACTGAAGCTTTCTTT	CASLHSLGTEAFF
TRBD2	TRBJ2-7	TRBV6-5	NA	TGTGCCAGCAGTTACGCGGCGGGAGGGGATTACGAGCAGTACTTC	CASSYAAGGDYEQYF
TRBD2	TRBJ2-5	TRBV6-1	NA	TGTGCCAGCAGTGAATCAGGGCTAGCGGGGACAAGTGGGACCCAGTACTTC	CASSESGLAGTSGTQYF
NA	TRBJ2-3	TRBV11-3	NA	TGTGCCAGCAGCTTAGGAGCGGCGCCTTTGACAGATACGCAGTATTTT	CASSLGAAPLTDTQYF
TRBD2	TRBJ2-3	TRBV19	NA	TGTGCCAGTAGTATGGAGACTAGCGGGAGGGATACGCAGTATTTT	CASSMETSGRDTQYF
TRBD1	TRBJ2-7	TRBV5-1	NA	TGCGCCAGCAGCTTACCGGGACAGGGGAACGAGCAGTACTTC	CASSLPGQGNEQYF
TRBD2	TRBJ2-3	TRBV19	NA	TGTGCCAGTAGTGCCCAGGGACTAGCGGATTCAGATACGCAGTATTTT	CASSAQGLADSDTQYF
TRBD1	TRBJ2-2	TRBV5-6	NA	TGTGCCAGCAGCTCGGTGGACAGGCAACTAAACACCGGGGAGCTGTTTTTT	CASSSVDRQLNTGELFF
TRBD1	TRBJ2-7	TRBV19	NA	TGTGCCAGTAGTACCTTCGACAGGGACATAGTCTACGAGCAGTACTTC	CASSTFDRDIVYEQYF
NA	TRBJ2-3	TRBV6-5	NA	TGTGCCAGCAAGGGCGGGGGCACAGATACGCAGTATTTT	CASKGGGTDTQYF
NA	TRBJ1-5	TRBV19	NA	TGTGCCAGTAGTATCCAGTCCAATCAGCCCCAGCATTTT	CASSIQSNQPQHF
NA	TRBJ2-7	TRBV5-1	NA	TGCGCCAGCAGCGTCACAGAGGGCTACGAGCAGTACTTC	CASSVTEGYEQYF
TRBD1	TRBJ2-7	TRBV7-2	once	TGTGCCAGCAGCTTAGTCACAGGGGGAACGAACGAGCAGTACTTC	CASSLVTGGTNEQYF
NA	TRBJ2-2	TRBV5-1	NA	TGCGCCAGCACCAAAACAGGGCCCACCGGGGAGCTGTTTTTT	CASTKTGPTGELFF
NA	TRBJ1-1	TRBV18	NA	TGTGCCAGCTCACCACGCCAGGGGACTGAAGCTTTCTTT	CASSPRQGTEAFF
NA	TRBJ2-7	TRBV7-9	NA	TGTGCCAGCAGCTTACATATTCGGGGGCCGCTCTCCTACGAGCAGTACTTC	CASSLHIRGPLSYEQYF
NA	TRBJ1-1	TRBV13	NA	TGTGCCAGCAGTAGAATCGGGACCTTGGACCTAGCTTTCTTT	CASSRIGTLDLAFF
TRBD2	TRBJ2-5	TRBV2	NA	TGTGCCAGCAAAGGGACTAGCGGGTCCCCAGGGGAGACCCAGTACTTC	CASKGTSGSPGETQYF
TRBD1	TRBJ2-3	TRBV4-3	NA	TGCGCCAGCAGCCAAGAGGGGACAGGGGCAGATACGCAGTATTTT	CASSQEGTGADTQYF
NA	TRBJ2-7	TRBV28	NA	TGTGCCAGCAGTAACACGAACCCCAGGGGAATTACCTACGAGCAGTACTTC	CASSNTNPRGITYEQYF
NA	TRBJ2-1	TRBV10-2	NA	TGCGCCAGCAGTGACTCCGCAGTTTATTTATACAATGAGCAGTTCTTC	CASSDSAVYLYNEQFF
NA	TRBJ1-1	TRBV18	few	TGTGCCAGCTCACCCGGACAAAACACTGAAGCTTTCTTT	CASSPGQNTEAFF
NA	TRBJ2-2	TRBV2	NA	TGTGCCAGCAGTTTCGACAGGAACCGCGCGAACACCGGGGAGCTGTTTTTT	CASSFDRNRANTGELFF
NA	TRBJ2-3	TRBV7-2	NA	TGTGCCAGCAGCTCACGGGACCCTCGGGATACGCAGTATTTT	CASSSRDPRDTQYF
TRBD2	TRBJ2-1	TRBV6-6	NA	TGTGCCGTTAGCGGGAGAGAAGATGAGCAGTTCTTC	CAVSGREDEQFF
TRBD1	TRBJ1-4	TRBV7-2	NA	TGTGCCAGCAGCTTAGGGATGGACAGGGGAACTAATGAAAAACTGTTTTTT	CASSLGMDRGTNEKLFF
TRBD2	TRBJ2-1	TRBV2	NA	TGTGCCAGCAGTGGTCGCCTAGCGGAACACAATGAGCAGTTCTTC	CASSGRLAEHNEQFF